This paragraph reports one TCR beta chain. No cognate antigen has been identified for it. The junction shows a germline mismatch at one end, possibly a read error. This sample is drawn from a study of Ad26.COV2.S vaccination and SARS-CoV-2 variants (dated by TCRdb to about 2021). For context, the study as a whole: Donors in the vaccine arm were drawn from COV1001, a phase I-IIa trial of Ad26.COV2.S in healthy adults that was multicentre, randomized, double-blind and placebo-controlled. Trial participants were randomized into five groups of five, in which low-dose or high-dose Ad26.COV2.S was given once or twice, or placebo was given on both occasions. TCRbeta repertoire sequencing served as the tool for gauging how specific and how broad the SARS-CoV-2-reactive T cell receptors were following Ad26.COV2.S vaccination. Investigators remained blinded to trial group allocation during experiments and outcome assessment. A total of some 30 samples were included in the TCR-sequenced set, comprising roughly 19 Ad26.COV2.S vaccine recipients, 5 placebo recipients and 8 SARS-CoV-2 convalescent individuals. Ad26.COV2.S was administered intramuscularly at 5 x 10^10 or 1 x 10^11 viral particles, either as a single shot or as two shots given 56 days apart.

The immunoSEQ Assay was the method used to sequence TCRbeta CDR3 regions. After extraction, genomic DNA underwent amplification by bias-controlled multiplex PCR, followed by high-throughput sequencing. Regarding the original processing steps: To quantify the absolute abundance of every unique TCRbeta CDR3 region, sequences were collapsed and filtered. T cell fraction was estimated by normalization of TCRbeta template counts to usable DNA, with usable DNA being measured through amplification of reference genes present in all nucleated cells. Repertoire TCRs were annotated as SARS-CoV-2-specific when V gene, CDR3 amino acid sequence and J gene were exactly matched to a known reactive TCR set. The reference SARS-CoV-2 TCR set came from MIRA and was filtered for enrichment in COVID-19-positive ImmuneCODE repertoires, removing public or cross-reactive TCRs. Using the MIRA antigens, annotated TCRs were further analysed by specific ORF or by position within an ORF. Breadth was defined as annotated unique rearrangements over total unique productive rearrangements; depth was the summed frequency of those rearrangements. Two-sided Wilcoxon rank-sum tests were applied when comparing TCR breadth between groups. In TCRdb, the immuneACCESS table is reduced to in-frame sequences with V and J assigned. These tables do not hold every clone; where another copy was compared, an unresolved V gene accounts for under half, and the others remain unexplained. V and J calls and clone size are copied from that table; D and trimming were computed from the DNA. The sample table holds about 460,000 clones, of which roughly nine tenths were seen once. The ten largest clones add up to 1.5% to 2% of the sample.

The paper's findings and limits, for the study overall: Spike-specific TCR breadth was higher in Ad26.COV2.S recipients than in placebo recipients (P = 0.0014). Vaccine and placebo recipients had similar non-spike TCR breadth, a finding consistent with the vaccine containing only spike. After vaccination, spike-specific CD8+ and CD4+ T cell responses were reported to show substantial breadth. The study lacked the statistical power to compare responses across vaccine doses or regimens. The authors noted that the TCR breadth and depth analyses may have underestimated total T cell responses.

CDR1 and CDR2 are read off the germline V gene as SGHTA and FQGTGA. The CDR3 has 15 amino acids, counting the end cysteine and phenylalanine. Here the CDR3 DNA is all that survives: 45 bases in frame from base 1. The treatment or condition label, as the study defines it: some 20 received Ad26.COV2.S at low or high dose, single or two shots; 5 received placebo; per-sample allocation not given. Repertoires of vaccine and placebo recipients were sequenced from samples taken on day 63 after the first injection. Between 29 July and 7 August 2020, Cohort 1b enrolled about two dozen adults aged 18-55 years at one site in Boston, USA. Ad26.COV2.S was a replication-incompetent adenovirus type 26 vector that expressed a prefusion-stabilized SARS-CoV-2 spike protein derived from the original Wuhan strain.

The clonotype comes from a person aged 18-65 years who received the Ad26.COV2.S COVID-19 vaccine or a placebo. This chain is built from TRBV7-3 and TRBJ2-7; TRBD2 aligns with 12 central bases. The specimen was peripheral blood, collected in a trial of Ad26.COV2.S vaccine versus placebo. The sequenced DNA is TGTGCCAGCAGATTAACTAGCGGGAGGATCCACGAGCAGTACTTC. Its coded protein is CASRLTSGRIHEQYF.